These T cell receptor beta chains were read from a single sample in a study of blood T cell repertoires in COVID-19. The data were produced by immunoSEQ multiplex PCR, yet TCRdb's version contains in-frame clones alone and is incomplete. Of about 470,000 clones detected, roughly 90% appear once; the ten largest clones hold approximately 0.7%. The sample was PBMCs or T cells enriched from blood (not recorded which). The receptors originated from a young woman who had recovered from COVID-19. Each CDR3 is given without its conserved first and last residue. Clone size is stated in some rows and not others, as once, few, many or a class when expanded.

j_call: TRBJ2-2
v_call: TRBV6-5
clone_size: -
cdr3_aa: ASRGVEGSGELF

j_call: TRBJ1-2
v_call: TRBV6-5
clone_size: -
cdr3_aa: ASRLQGYYGYT

j_call: TRBJ1-5
v_call: TRBV7-9
clone_size: once
cdr3_aa: ASSLVSRMSNQPQH

j_call: TRBJ1-4
v_call: TRBV7-2
clone_size: -
cdr3_aa: ASSPDLFSEKLF

j_call: TRBJ2-1
v_call: TRBV29-1
clone_size: -
cdr3_aa: SVPSGGFYNNEQF

j_call: TRBJ1-2
v_call: TRBV5-6
clone_size: -
cdr3_aa: ASSLGREAYGYT

j_call: TRBJ1-1
v_call: TRBV3-1/TRBV3-2
clone_size: -
cdr3_aa: ASSQPGVNTEAF

j_call: TRBJ1-5
v_call: TRBV19
clone_size: -
cdr3_aa: ASSAGTDPSNQPQH

j_call: TRBJ2-3
v_call: TRBV5-1
clone_size: -
cdr3_aa: ASSLIGVRDTQY

j_call: TRBJ2-1
v_call: TRBV4-1
clone_size: -
cdr3_aa: ASSQSRLALSYNEQF

j_call: TRBJ2-1
v_call: TRBV27
clone_size: -
cdr3_aa: ASSLLGQDDNEQF

j_call: TRBJ1-1
v_call: TRBV12-3/TRBV12-4
clone_size: -
cdr3_aa: ASSRLRNTEAF

j_call: TRBJ1-1
v_call: TRBV28
clone_size: -
cdr3_aa: ASSLLSLNTEAF

j_call: TRBJ2-3
v_call: TRBV6-4
clone_size: few
cdr3_aa: ASSRTSGGTDTQY

j_call: TRBJ2-1
v_call: TRBV24-1
clone_size: -
cdr3_aa: ATRGALDNEQF

j_call: TRBJ1-2
v_call: TRBV28
clone_size: -
cdr3_aa: ASSLGGGGGYT

j_call: TRBJ1-4
v_call: TRBV3-1/TRBV3-2
clone_size: -
cdr3_aa: ASPRGTAQEKLF

j_call: TRBJ1-2
v_call: TRBV15
clone_size: once
cdr3_aa: ATSGHRDYGYT

j_call: TRBJ2-3
v_call: TRBV5-1
clone_size: -
cdr3_aa: ASSLGPGELDTQY

j_call: TRBJ1-2
v_call: TRBV28
clone_size: -
cdr3_aa: ASSLAGEGYT

j_call: TRBJ1-1
v_call: TRBV5-1
clone_size: -
cdr3_aa: ASSLDRVDEAF

j_call: TRBJ2-1
v_call: TRBV12-5
clone_size: -
cdr3_aa: ASVPSGTSGVYNEQF

j_call: TRBJ1-2
v_call: TRBV15
clone_size: -
cdr3_aa: ATSRAANYGYT

j_call: TRBJ1-2
v_call: TRBV2
clone_size: -
cdr3_aa: ASSPHREGGSIGYT

j_call: TRBJ2-2
v_call: TRBV25-1
clone_size: -
cdr3_aa: ASSELARGELF

j_call: TRBJ1-1
v_call: TRBV4-2
clone_size: -
cdr3_aa: ASSQDSGLTEAF

j_call: TRBJ1-2
v_call: TRBV12-3/TRBV12-4
clone_size: -
cdr3_aa: ASSSGGQSGYT

j_call: TRBJ2-7
v_call: TRBV5-1
clone_size: -
cdr3_aa: ASSLSGTGVNEQY

j_call: TRBJ1-1
v_call: TRBV6-5
clone_size: -
cdr3_aa: ASSKDRADTEAF

j_call: TRBJ2-7
v_call: TRBV21-1
clone_size: -
cdr3_aa: ASSPGAVDSSYEQY

j_call: TRBJ2-2
v_call: TRBV5-1
clone_size: -
cdr3_aa: ATRGQSTGELF

j_call: TRBJ1-2
v_call: TRBV14
clone_size: -
cdr3_aa: ASSQFRGKQGNSYT

j_call: TRBJ2-5
v_call: TRBV2
clone_size: -
cdr3_aa: ASSDVVETQY

j_call: TRBJ1-1
v_call: TRBV30
clone_size: -
cdr3_aa: AWLQEWVAF

j_call: TRBJ1-1
v_call: TRBV19
clone_size: -
cdr3_aa: ASSRGQGIVTEAF

j_call: TRBJ1-1
v_call: TRBV5-4
clone_size: -
cdr3_aa: ATHINRVSEAF

j_call: TRBJ1-5
v_call: TRBV18
clone_size: -
cdr3_aa: ASSPTPTSSQPQH

j_call: TRBJ2-3
v_call: TRBV5-6
clone_size: -
cdr3_aa: ASSLTEENTDTQY

j_call: TRBJ2-3
v_call: TRBV18
clone_size: -
cdr3_aa: ASSLGSGGKDTQY

j_call: TRBJ2-7
v_call: TRBV10-1
clone_size: -
cdr3_aa: ASSAGTGGDGSH

j_call: TRBJ1-1
v_call: TRBV7-9
clone_size: once
cdr3_aa: ASTTSGETEAF

j_call: TRBJ1-4
v_call: TRBV5-5
clone_size: -
cdr3_aa: ASSFGQTNEKLF

j_call: TRBJ2-5
v_call: TRBV2
clone_size: -
cdr3_aa: ASSRGVGETQY

j_call: TRBJ1-4
v_call: TRBV6-5
clone_size: -
cdr3_aa: ASSYRGGPNEKLF

j_call: TRBJ2-2
v_call: TRBV3-1/TRBV3-2
clone_size: -
cdr3_aa: ASSQDRTGYTGELF

j_call: TRBJ1-2
v_call: TRBV5-1
clone_size: few
cdr3_aa: ASSLGGQGNYGYT

j_call: TRBJ2-7
v_call: TRBV11-2
clone_size: -
cdr3_aa: ASSLGTGGYEQY